The entry below gives a single T cell receptor beta chain sequence along with its context. Assay used: immunoSEQ multiplex PCR; TCRdb lists only in-frame clones, some missing. The table has about 250,000 clones, 88% seen once. All exposed participants met a person with COVID-19 within 2 weeks before entering the study. This specimen belongs to a study of blood T cell repertoires in COVID-19. About the research overall: T cells, B-cell-depleted T cells, or PBMCs supplied cDNA or gDNA.

The CDR3 sequence is 18 residues long. CDR1 MGHDK and CDR2 SYGVNS come from the germline V gene. Trimming left V 3 bases short and J 5 bases short, with 23 bases between. The receptor comes from a middle-aged woman who had been exposed to COVID-19. Material for sequencing was PBMCs or T cells enriched from blood (not recorded which). The chain joins TRBV25-1 to TRBJ2-1; a weak D match, TRBD2 (6 bases). CDR3 sequence: CASSDLMAGNLGHNEQFF. In nucleotides, the CDR3 is TGTGCCAGCAGTGACCTTATGGCGGGGAATCTAGGGCACAATGAGCAGTTCTTC.